One T cell receptor beta chain is described in this entry. Its specificity is unknown. CDR3 size: 13 residues. Trimming stripped 10 bases from V and 2 bases from J, with 15 bases between. Germline CDR1 and CDR2: SNHLY and FYNNEI. TCRdb's table, derived via immunoSEQ multiplex PCR, lists solely in-frame clones and lacks some. The sample comprises about 21,000 clones, roughly 80% of which are singletons, and just over 30% rests with the top ten. No patient had autoimmune disease or received systemic immunosuppression. The sample comes from a study of OX40 agonist ivuxolimab in advanced cancers. Broader study findings: Clonal expansion from baseline to week 6 occurred in both CD4+ and CD8+ T cells.

The V gene is TRBV2, the J gene TRBJ2-7; D assignment may be TRBD1 or TRBD2 (5 bases each). The sequencing used CD4+ or CD8+ T cells sorted from blood, collected in a trial of the OX40 agonist ivuxolimab. This TCR was sampled from an adult with an advanced solid tumor such as melanoma, head and neck, liver or kidney cancer. CDR3 nucleotides: TGTGCCACCGTGGGGGTAGCAACCTACGAGCAGTACTTC. Protein sequence: CATVGVATYEQYF.